This T cell receptor beta chain was recorded in a study of cytomegalovirus exposure and HLA in healthy donors (TCRdb year 2017). Background on the whole study: According to an earlier analysis of 587 of the donors, 200 million or so T cells yielded 90 million to 140 million unique TCR beta sequences and around 280 Gb of sequence data. An early release covering roughly 640 HLA-typed donors comprised about 300 gigabases of sequencing data and tens of millions of unique TCR sequences. Of the approximately 400 genotyped donors, 65% to 90% were placed in the genetic ancestry cluster associated with self-reported Caucasian donors. The study aimed to test whether signatures of past pathogen exposure could be identified by cataloging public T cell receptors. Using immunosequencing, the study profiled T cell repertoires from around 680 subjects and related those repertoires to cytomegalovirus serostatus. Besides the first cohort of hundreds of subjects, a separate validation cohort made up of 120 different subjects was used. To predict cytomegalovirus infection status, the study combined high-throughput TCR immunosequencing, statistical association of individual TCRs with disease status, and machine learning. A later analysis re-analyzed previously published TCR beta repertoires from roughly 690 donors and added high-resolution HLA genotyping to study TCR occurrence patterns. Rather than drawing on any new phenotypic data, the later analysis identified candidate immune exposures from TCR beta sequences and the way those sequences occurred across donors. An earlier analysis of 587 of the donors used high-throughput TCR beta sequencing to judge whether each TCR beta V gene segment behaved as functional or pseudogenic. Donor age, sex, ethnicity and CMV serostatus were compiled together with the repertoire data. Genome-wide SNP genotypes for about three fifths of the roughly 700 donors were used in a later genetic analysis, which treated that subset as a discovery cohort. All discovery cohort repertoires had been generated using a single sequencing platform. HLA typing included class I and class II loci at four-digit resolution. Typing coverage differed by locus: A, B, C, DRB1 and DQB1 were typed in about 620-640 donors, DQA1 in about 560, DPA1 in approximately 600, and DPB1 in just under 490. A handful of DR-DQ haplotypes were handled as single units for association and clustering because linkage in the cohort was strong. Among a few hundred genotyped donors of the cohort, an average of roughly 240,000 unique TCR beta nucleotide sequences were sequenced per donor, around 20% of them non-productive. Overall study results and their limits: A later analysis found that HLA-associated TCR beta chains were more clonally expanded and had lower generation probabilities than equally common non-associated chains. In a later analysis, around 15,000 TCR beta sequences were associated with specific HLA alleles at a false discovery rate of 0.05. Because HLA typing was unavailable for some donors at each locus, only the typed subset was used in association tests. Most TCR sequences were observed very rarely across donors, whereas some public TCRs were present in many individuals. A later genetic analysis reported fewer N-insertions in productive TCRs among donors in an Asian-associated ancestry cluster than the roughly 650-donor mean. In the study, approximately 160 TCR beta chains were listed as associated with cytomegalovirus. Immune exposure information for the cohort was limited to CMV serostatus. In an earlier analysis of 450 to 750 of the donors, most TCR beta V segments appeared in productive rearrangements about 90% or about 30% of the time, broadly matching IMGT annotations. Assigning TCR associations to individual alleles was difficult when HLA alleles, especially DR and DQ, strongly co-occurred. Cytomegalovirus status was reported to be diagnosed by the classifier with high specificity and sensitivity in both the original and validation cohorts. The authors suggested that the approach could potentially be extended to other disease states and immunological phenotypes. Three of the identified cytomegalovirus-associated TCR beta chains were confirmed in vitro to be specific for cytomegalovirus antigens. A later analysis found that most CMV-associated TCR beta chains appeared HLA-restricted, with HLA associations seemingly driven largely by CMV exposure. In this cohort, only TCR beta chains were sequenced, and detectable features were limited by the absence of alpha or paired-chain data. In a later analysis, several top co-occurrence clusters were reported to appear linked to parvovirus B19, influenza, CMV and Epstein-Barr virus. In a later analysis, the rate of TCR association differed among HLA loci, with DRB1 alleles having the most associated TCRs and HLA-C alleles having the fewest. The presence/absence analyses assumed that sequencing depth was roughly uniform across donors, and that assumption may not be true. Correlated functional status among segregating V segments might be attributable to linkage disequilibrium, but an unknown experimental factor could not be ruled out. A cluster of highly shared sequence variants was judged likely to be a technical artifact of the sequencing pipeline. A further reported finding was that TCR beta sequences accurately predicted the HLA-A and HLA-B alleles for most subjects in the first cohort. The 87-base-pair reads could not distinguish some IMGT-functional V segments, including TRBV6-2 and TRBV6-3, so those segments were excluded. In a later genetic analysis, a missense DCLRE1C variant was associated with V-gene and J-gene trimming of TCR beta chains, and the association was replicated in an independent cohort. Because counts were too low, roughly 17 rarely observed V segments, including chromosome 9 orphons, were left out of the earlier analysis of about 620 of the donors.

Relative to germline, V is 1 base shorter and J is 11 bases shorter, with 9 bases between their ends. CDR1 and CDR2 were assigned from the germline V gene as LGHNA and YSLEER. The CDR3 contains 13 residues, cysteine and phenylalanine counted. Only the CDR3 DNA is retained, 39 bases long and in frame from the first base. In total, approximately 700 healthy bone marrow donors made up the cohort. Cohort members were all nominally healthy when sampled, although unrecorded immune exposures were likely present. The donor tested CMV seronegative, placing the donor among the roughly 340 seronegative members of the cohort. A peripheral blood sample was collected from each donor, and TCR beta sequencing was performed on peripheral blood mononuclear cells. The Qiagen DNeasy Blood Extraction Kit was used to extract genomic DNA from the blood cell samples. Turning to this clone: Its binding antigen is unknown. The record has no base qualities; no much larger clone is one base away.

Receptor amplification or capture employed the immunoSEQ multiplex PCR assay. For the multiplex PCR, a mixture combining 60 forward primers for TCR Vbeta segments and 13 reverse primers for TCR Jbeta segments was used. The CDR3 region of rearranged TCR beta genes was amplified from genomic DNA by a multiplex PCR assay. On the Illumina HiSeq System, the amplified TCR beta libraries were sequenced as 87-base-pair reads. Processing in the source paper ran as follows. In a later analysis, 77 million or so unique TCR beta chains were counted across the approximately 640 repertoires, and approximately 11 million of these chains were shared by at least two donors. Raw reads were error-corrected and collapsed into unique sequences by a nearest-neighbor algorithm in which closely related sequences were merged to remove PCR and sequencing errors. V, D and J gene segments were assigned by aligning CDR3 sequences to IMGT reference sequences. For a sequence to be retained, a match of at least six nucleotides was required to both a V gene segment and a J gene segment. Rearrangements were classified as productive when the CDR3 lacked stop codons and remained in frame with V and J, and all other rearrangements were classified as non-productive. Following IMGT convention, CDR3 was defined as the stretch from the second conserved V-encoded cysteine up to the conserved J-encoded phenylalanine. The earlier analysis of 587 of the donors excluded sequences that lacked an unambiguous match to a single V gene segment. An earlier analysis of over 450 of the donors classified V segments as functional when productive rearrangements were above 56.7% and as segregating when the standard deviation between donors was above 5%. A statistical classification framework was built to diagnose cytomegalovirus status from the catalog of TCR beta chain sequences. A later analysis assigned V and J genes by comparing TCR nucleotide sequences with IMGT/GENE-DB human TR gene sequences. The TCRdist pipeline was used in a later analysis to assign CDR3 sequences and most-parsimonious VDJ recombination scenarios. In a later analysis, every TCR beta chain was defined by the combination of its CDR3 amino acid sequence and its V-gene family, and reads without a unique V-gene family were dropped. To address suspected cross-contamination and a sequencing artifact, a later analysis removed roughly 640 highly shared, low-generation-probability nucleotide sequences. In a later analysis, a clonal expansion index was calculated for each public chain from normalized within-repertoire ranks of inferred template counts. Generation probabilities in a later analysis came from a VDJ recombination model fitted to out-of-frame rearrangements, and those results were checked against IGoR. A later analysis scored TCR-TCR, TCR-HLA and TCR-CMV co-occurrence with hypergeometric tests, applying a repertoire-size bias correction to TCR pairs. False discovery rates were estimated in a later analysis by permuting HLA or CMV assignments 20 times. In a later analysis, co-occurring TCRs were grouped with DBSCAN, and TCRdist sequence similarity was added when clustering was performed within HLA-allele-positive subsets. For co-occurrence clustering, repertoires with fewer than 30,000 or more than 120,000 public chains were excluded, along with 5 or 6 repertoires with anomalous nucleotide sharing. TCRdb carries this immuneACCESS record with in-frame sequences only. Its versions omit some clonotypes, under half of them owing to an unresolved V gene in the studies checked, with the rest unexplained. V and J calls and clone size are copied from that table; D and trimming were computed from the DNA. For this sample there are some 120,000 clones; 60% to 85% appear just once. The ten largest clones add up to more than 3% of the sample.

This TCR derives from a man aged 25-45 years in good health and CMV-seronegative. Recombination linked TRBV4-3 to TRBJ1-6, with the D gene call left open. The source material was PBMCs. The nucleotide sequence is TGCGCCAGCAGCCAAGGAGGCTTTCCACCCCTCCACTTT. Translated, it gives CASSQGGFPPLHF.